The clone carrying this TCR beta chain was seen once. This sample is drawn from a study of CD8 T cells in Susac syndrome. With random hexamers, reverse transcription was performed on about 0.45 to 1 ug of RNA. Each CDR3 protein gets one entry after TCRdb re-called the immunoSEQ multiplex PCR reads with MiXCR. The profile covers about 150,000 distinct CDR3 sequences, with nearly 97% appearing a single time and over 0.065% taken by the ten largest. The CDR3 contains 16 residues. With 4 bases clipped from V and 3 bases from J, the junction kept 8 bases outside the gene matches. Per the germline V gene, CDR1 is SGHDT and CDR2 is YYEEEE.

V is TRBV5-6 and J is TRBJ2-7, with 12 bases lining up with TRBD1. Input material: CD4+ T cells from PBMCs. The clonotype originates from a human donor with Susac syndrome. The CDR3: CASSRRRDRGHYEQYF. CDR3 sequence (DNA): TGTGCCAGCAGCCGACGCCGGGACAGGGGGCACTACGAGCAGTACTTC.